The 20 T cell receptor beta chains below all came from one sample that was sequenced in a study of blood T cell repertoires in COVID-19. The assay was immunoSEQ multiplex PCR, and TCRdb's table has in-frame clones only and misses some. The sample records over 450,000 clones, roughly 89% being singletons. Sequenced sample: peripheral blood. These receptors were collected from a woman aged 45-59 years with COVID-19, enrolled during active disease.

The V and J genes are TRBV19 and TRBJ1-6; D gene ambiguous. V was clipped by 6 bases and J by 4 bases, with 7 bases between them. Per germline, CDR1 LNHDA and CDR2 SQIVND (reference sequence). This CDR3 has 13 amino acids. The CDR3 coding sequence is TGTGCCAGTAGGGACTATTATAATTCACCCCTCCACTTT. It is translated as CASRDYYNSPLHF. The full variable domain, completed using reference TRBV19 and TRBJ1-6, is DGGITQSPKYLFRKEGQNVTLSCEQNLNHDAMYWYRQDPGQGLRLIYYSQIVNDFQKGDIAEGYSVSREKKESFPLTVTSAQKNPTAFYLCASRDYYNSPLHFGNGTRLTVT.

The rearrangement uses TRBV27 and TRBJ2-7; 8 bases agree with TRBD1. The germline V gene has CDR1 MNHEY and CDR2 SMNVEV (reference sequence). Trimming removed 5 bases from V and 4 bases from J; junction bases left unmatched: 7. This CDR3 region has 14 residues. CDR3 nucleotides: TGTGCCAGCAGTAGACAGGGGACCCAGTACGAGCAGTACTTC. Its protein product is CASSRQGTQYEQYF.

This chain links TRBV18 with TRBJ2-3, with 7 bases fitting TRBD1. The ends lost 6 bases at V and 1 base at J; junction bases unmatched: 10. There are 16 residues in the CDR3. CDR1 is KGHSH and CDR2 is LQKENI in the germline V gene. The CDR3 DNA reads TGTGCCAGCTCCCCATACTCCGGACAGGGCACAGATACGCAGTATTTT. Its protein product is CASSPYSGQGTDTQYF.

CDR3 nucleotide sequence: TGCGCCAGTGCTACAGGGGACGCCAAGGGGGGACTGTTTTTT. Translation gives CASATGDAKGGLFF. The rearrangement joins TRBV5-1 to TRBJ1-4, with 7 bases aligning to TRBD1. Germline trimming cut 8 bases from V and 13 bases from J; bases unmatched to any gene: 17. The germline gives CDR1 SGHRS, CDR2 YFSETQ. The CDR3 has 14 residues. Supplemented by reference TRBV5-1 and TRBJ1-4, the full variable domain reads KAGVTQTPRYLIKTRGQQVTLSCSPISGHRSVSWYQQTPGQGLQFLFEYFSETQRNKGNFPGRFSGRQFSNSRSEMNVSTLELGDSALYLCASATGDAKGGLFFGSGTQLSVL.

This rearrangement joins TRBV5-6 to TRBJ1-4, with TRBD1 matching over 7 bases. V gave up 1 base and J gave up 5 bases; unmatched junction bases: 2. The CDR3 sequence is 14 residues long. The germline V gene encodes CDR1 SGHDT and CDR2 YYEEEE. The CDR3 spells CASSLRQGNEKLFF. The CDR3 DNA reads as TGTGCCAGCAGCTTGAGACAGGGAAATGAAAAACTGTTTTTT.

J is TRBJ2-7 and V is TRBV4-1; D is possibly TRBD2 (5 bases). The CDR3 runs 16 residues. Trimming removed 0 bases from V and 2 bases from J, with 14 bases in between. Per germline, CDR1 MGHRA and CDR2 YSYEKL. CDR3 amino acids: CASSQEPRGLPYEQYF. As DNA, the CDR3 is TGCGCCAGCAGCCAAGAACCCAGAGGGTTGCCCTACGAGCAGTACTTC.

The rearrangement uses TRBV11-3 and TRBJ2-3, with a tentative D call TRBD1 (6 bases). V was cut by 7 bases and J by 1 base, with 12 bases left in between. Germline loops: CDR1 SGHNT, CDR2 YENEEA. The CDR3 consists of 14 residues. CDR3 bases: TGTGCCAGCAAGGGACAAAGGGGCACAGATACGCAGTATTTT. It translates to CASKGQRGTDTQYF.

The CDR3 DNA follows: TGTGCCAGCAGTTACGACAGCCACTCCTATAATTCACCCCTCCACTTT. The encoded protein is CASSYDSHSYNSPLHF. This chain uses TRBV6-5 with TRBJ1-6, with D perhaps matching TRBD1 (5 bases). V lost 2 bases and J 0 bases, leaving 8 bases between the germline ends. This CDR3 contains 16 residues. Germline values: CDR1 MNHEY, CDR2 SVGAGI.

V usage is TRBV2 and J usage is TRBJ1-4; 10 positions match TRBD1. The CDR3 is 14 residues long. J gave up 6 bases and V 7 bases, and 5 bases lay outside the gene matches. Germline lookup yields CDR1 SNHLY and CDR2 FYNNEI. CDR3 residues: CASTWGTGDEKLFF. In nucleotides, the CDR3 is TGTGCCAGCACTTGGGGGACAGGGGATGAAAAACTGTTTTTT.

The genes are TRBV28 and TRBJ1-1; possibly TRBD1 for D (6 bases). This CDR3 region has 12 residues. Germline V lookup: CDR1 MDHEN, CDR2 SYDVKM. V was clipped by 10 bases and J by 7 bases, with 16 bases between them. CDR3 bases: TGTGCCACCTCTTCCGGACAGTTTGAAGCTTTCTTT. This encodes CATSSGQFEAFF.

The rearrangement uses TRBV5-4 and TRBJ2-3; tentatively, D is TRBD2 (6 bases). The germline V gene encodes CDR1 SGHNT and CDR2 YYREEE (reference sequence). Trimming shortened V by 2 bases and J by 6 bases, and 7 bases separated the two germline ends. The CDR3 runs 12 residues. The CDR3 spells CASSLGGDTQYF. CDR3 DNA: TGTGCCAGCAGCTTAGGAGGGGATACGCAGTATTTT.

The rearrangement uses TRBV29-1 and TRBJ1-1, with D unresolved. The V and J ends lost 2 bases and 0 bases respectively, with 7 bases between them. The CDR3 covers 13 residues. Germline lookup yields CDR1 SQVTM and CDR2 ANQGSEA. In DNA form, the CDR3 reads TGCAGCGTTGAACTAGGAATGAACACTGAAGCTTTCTTT. This codes for CSVELGMNTEAFF.

This sequence joins TRBV10-3 and TRBJ2-5, with 9 bases fitting TRBD2. CDR1 and CDR2 from the germline V gene are ENHRY and SYGVKD. Losses at the gene ends were 3 bases for V and 3 bases for J; bases not matched to a gene: 8. The CDR3 consists of 16 residues. CDR3 sequence (DNA): TGTGCCATCAGTGATTCGACTAGCGGTGGCAAAGAGACCCAGTACTTC. This sequence encodes CAISDSTSGGKETQYF.

The DNA for the CDR3 is TGTGCCACCAGTGACACCGGGACAGGGGGCGAGCAGTACTTC. Its translation is CATSDTGTGGEQYF. The chain joins TRBV24-1 to TRBJ2-7; 11 positions match TRBD1. Unmatched junction bases numbered 4, after V lost 4 bases and J lost 6 bases. CDR1 is KGHDR and CDR2 is SFDVKD in the germline V gene. This CDR3 has 14 amino acids.

The J gene is TRBJ1-1, the V gene TRBV4-1; maybe TRBD1 (6 bases). V lost 4 bases, J lost 1 base, and 16 bases lay in between. The CDR3 spans 16 residues. CDR1 MGHRA and CDR2 YSYEKL come from the germline V gene. The CDR3 spells CASSPPPGTPNTEAFF. For the CDR3, the DNA is TGCGCCAGCAGCCCCCCACCCGGGACACCGAACACTGAAGCTTTCTTT.

The DNA of the CDR3 is TGTGCCAGCAGTCCCCCTCCTTATAATTCACCCCTCCACTTT. Amino acids: CASSPPPYNSPLHF. The rearrangement links TRBV27 to TRBJ1-6, with D unclear. Germline values: CDR1 MNHEY, CDR2 SMNVEV (reference sequence). CDR3 length equals 14 residues. V shed 5 bases and J shed 4 bases, with 9 bases lying between them.

The count of this clone is one. The rearrangement uses TRBV27 and TRBJ2-6; D is undetermined. V was shortened by 3 bases and J by 0 bases, with 9 bases between the two germline ends. The CDR3 loop spans 16 amino acids. Germline CDR1 and CDR2: MNHEY and SMNVEV (reference sequence). The CDR3 coding sequence is TGTGCCAGCAGTTTTAGAAAAAACTCTGGGGCCAACGTCCTGACTTTC. It is translated as CASSFRKNSGANVLTF.

The chain joins TRBV24-1 to TRBJ1-3; 9 bases agree with TRBD1. CDR3 length: 12 residues. Germline loops: CDR1 KGHDR, CDR2 SFDVKD. The junction had 3 bases not matched to a gene; V was cut back by 9 bases and J by 7 bases. This chain's CDR3 is CATRDRENTIYF. The CDR3 bases are TGTGCCACCCGGGACAGGGAGAACACCATATATTTT.

The rearrangement links TRBV5-1 to TRBJ2-2; 7 bases fit TRBD1. The germline gives CDR1 SGHRS, CDR2 YFSETQ. After removal of 0 bases from V and 5 bases from J, the junction contained 4 bases not matched to a gene. The CDR3 is 15 amino acids. For the CDR3, the DNA is TGCGCCAGCAGCTTGGAGGGGGCGGAGACCGGGGAGCTGTTTTTT. It is translated as CASSLEGAETGELFF.

This chain joins TRBV6-5 and TRBJ1-2; D not resolved. CDR3 size: 13 residues. Trimming shortened V by 6 bases and J by 3 bases, and 11 bases separated the two germline ends. CDR1 MNHEY and CDR2 SVGAGI come from the germline V gene. In nucleotides, the CDR3 is TGTGCCAGCAGATTAGGACTGGACTATGGCTACACCTTC. The encoded protein is CASRLGLDYGYTF.